Below, one T cell receptor (beta chain) is given with its context. CDR3 size: 12 residues. Deletions cut 5 bases from V and 3 bases from J, with 7 bases between. The sample originates from a study of blood T cell repertoires in COVID-19. Assay used: immunoSEQ multiplex PCR; TCRdb lists only in-frame clones, some missing. The table records around 100,000 clones, 80% of them present only once. The chain couples TRBV12-3 or TRBV12-4 to TRBJ1-2; no firm D call. The source of this sequence is a woman in her seventies with acute or convalescent COVID-19. Material: peripheral blood. The CDR3 bases are TGTGCCAGCAGTGGGCCCCACTATGGCTACACCTTC. Its translation: CASSGPHYGYTF.